This T cell receptor (beta chain) is from a study of Tregs in tolerant kidney transplant recipients. General observations from the study: Some patients' samples used different primers over time, so nucleotide sequences weren't comparable.

Related graft donors supplied nonmyeloablative bone marrow transplants, and mixed chimerism was transient. Worth noting for this clone: Antigen unknown.

This table comes from immunoSEQ multiplex PCR, and its TCRdb copy is limited to in-frame clones, with some not included. The sample records approximately 60,000 clones, about 90% being singletons. The TCR sequence derives from a human patient who received a combined kidney and bone marrow transplant. Some T cells may be graft donor cells. The input for sequencing was CD4+ T cells from blood (PBMCs), taken 6 months after the transplant.

CDR3 DNA sequence: TGTGCCAGTAGTACAAGACAGGGGACCACTGAAGCTTTCTTT. Translating it yields CASSTRQGTTEAFF. The chain employs TRBV19 and TRBJ1-1; TRBD1 matches 8 bases. The CDR3 spans 14 residues. With V trimmed by 4 bases and J by 4 bases, 5 bases remained unmatched. Germline CDR1 is LNHDA and CDR2 is SQIVND (reference sequence). The variable domain in full, completed from reference TRBV19 and TRBJ1-1, reads DGGITQSPKYLFRKEGQNVTLSCEQNLNHDAMYWYRQDPGQGLRLIYYSQIVNDFQKGDIAEGYSVSREKKESFPLTVTSAQKNPTAFYLCASSTRQGTTEAFFGQGTRLTVV.